This T cell receptor beta chain derives from a study of T cell responses to AZD1222 COVID-19 vaccine. Sequencing was performed with immunoSEQ multiplex PCR; in TCRdb, only in-frame clones are kept and a portion is missing. There are roughly 150,000 clones in the sample; around 92% occur only once, and more than 1.1% lies in the top ten. V lost 4 bases and J lost 5; bases outside the gene matches: 7. CDR3 length: 15 residues. CDR1 and CDR2 (germline): MGHRA, YSYEKL. V is TRBV4-1 and J is TRBJ2-1; 8 nucleotides align to TRBD2. The receptor's source is an adult in good health. The specimen comprised peripheral blood, sampled on day 0 of AZD1222 vaccination. As DNA, the CDR3 is TGCGCCAGCAGCCGCTTGGGACTAGAAAACAATGAGCAGTTCTTC. Translating it yields CASSRLGLENNEQFF.